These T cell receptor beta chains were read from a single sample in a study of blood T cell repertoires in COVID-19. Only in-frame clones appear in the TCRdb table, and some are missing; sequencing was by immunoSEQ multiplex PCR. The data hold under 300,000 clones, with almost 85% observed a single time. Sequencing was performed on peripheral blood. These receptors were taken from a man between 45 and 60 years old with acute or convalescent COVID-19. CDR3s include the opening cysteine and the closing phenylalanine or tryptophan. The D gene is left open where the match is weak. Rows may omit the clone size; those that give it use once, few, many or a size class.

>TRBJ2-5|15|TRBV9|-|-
TGTGCCAGCAGCGTAGTTGGGGGGGCCAGGGAGACCCAGTACTTC
CASSVVGGARETQYF
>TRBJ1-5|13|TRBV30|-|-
TGTGCCTGGAGCGCGGATAGCAATCAGCCCCAGCATTTT
CAWSADSNQPQHF
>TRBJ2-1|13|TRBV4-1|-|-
TGCGCCAGCAGCCAGGTGGGAGGCAATGAGCAGTTCTTC
CASSQVGGNEQFF
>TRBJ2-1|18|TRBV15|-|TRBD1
TGTGCCACCAGCAGATCGTTCCCGGGACAGGGGGGATACAATGAGCAGTTCTTC
CATSRSFPGQGGYNEQFF
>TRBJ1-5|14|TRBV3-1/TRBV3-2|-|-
TGTGCCAGCAGCCAAGTAGGGAGCGATCAGCCCCAGCATTTT
CASSQVGSDQPQHF
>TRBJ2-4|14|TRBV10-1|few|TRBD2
TGCGCCAGCAGTGAGTCCGGACTAGATGTCATTCAGTACTTC
CASSESGLDVIQYF
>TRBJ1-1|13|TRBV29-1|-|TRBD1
TGCAGCGTTGAAGGGCCGAGGACAGGGGTAGCTTTCTTT
CSVEGPRTGVAFF
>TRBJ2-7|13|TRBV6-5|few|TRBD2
TGTGCCAGCATAGGGACTAGCTTGGCCGAGCAGTACTTC
CASIGTSLAEQYF
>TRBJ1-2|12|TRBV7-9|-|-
TGTGCCAGCAGCTTAGCGGCAGTCTCCTACACCTTC
CASSLAAVSYTF
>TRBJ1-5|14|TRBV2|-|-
TGTGCCAGCAGGCAGGGGTATAGCAATCAGCCCCAGCATTTT
CASRQGYSNQPQHF
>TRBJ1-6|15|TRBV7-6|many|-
TGTGCCAGCAGCCGAGGGGGGACTAATAATTCACCCCTCCACTTT
CASSRGGTNNSPLHF
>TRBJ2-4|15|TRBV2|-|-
TGTGCCAGCAGTGAAAGTCCAGTGAGGGGGAACATTCAGTACTTC
CASSESPVRGNIQYF
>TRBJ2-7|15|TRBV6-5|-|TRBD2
TGTGCCAGCAGTTCCCCAGCGGGGGGCTCCTACGAGCAGTACTTC
CASSSPAGGSYEQYF
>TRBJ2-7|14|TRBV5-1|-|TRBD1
TGCGCCAGCAGCCTACCGGACAGGGCCGGCGAGCAGTACTTC
CASSLPDRAGEQYF
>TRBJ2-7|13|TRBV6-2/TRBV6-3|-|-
TGTGCCAGCAGTTACCCCGGGGAGGCGAAGGAGTACTTC
CASSYPGEAKEYF
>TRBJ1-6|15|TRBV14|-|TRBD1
TGTGCCAGCAGCCTTGGACAGGGCTGGAATTCACCCCTCCACTTT
CASSLGQGWNSPLHF
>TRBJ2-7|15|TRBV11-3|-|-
TGTGCCAGCAGCTCGCCCTCCTGGTACAGATACGAGCAGTACTTC
CASSSPSWYRYEQYF
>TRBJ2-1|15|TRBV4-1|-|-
TGCGCCAGCAGCCGGGTCGGGCGGGAAAACAATGAGCAGTTCTTC
CASSRVGRENNEQFF
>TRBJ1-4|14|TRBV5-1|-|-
TGCGCCAGCAGCTTGGTAGCGGGTGGCGAAAAACTGTTTTTT
CASSLVAGGEKLFF
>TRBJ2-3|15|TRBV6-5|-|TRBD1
TGTGCCAGCAGGGGAGCGACAGGGACGGTCACTACGCAGTATTTT
CASRGATGTVTTQYF
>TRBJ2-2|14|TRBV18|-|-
TGTGCCAGCTCGGACAGCTTGAACACCGGGGAGCTGTTTTTT
CASSDSLNTGELFF
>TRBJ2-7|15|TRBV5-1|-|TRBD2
TGCGCCAGCAAAAATCAAGATAGCGGGGACTACGAGCAGTACTTC
CASKNQDSGDYEQYF